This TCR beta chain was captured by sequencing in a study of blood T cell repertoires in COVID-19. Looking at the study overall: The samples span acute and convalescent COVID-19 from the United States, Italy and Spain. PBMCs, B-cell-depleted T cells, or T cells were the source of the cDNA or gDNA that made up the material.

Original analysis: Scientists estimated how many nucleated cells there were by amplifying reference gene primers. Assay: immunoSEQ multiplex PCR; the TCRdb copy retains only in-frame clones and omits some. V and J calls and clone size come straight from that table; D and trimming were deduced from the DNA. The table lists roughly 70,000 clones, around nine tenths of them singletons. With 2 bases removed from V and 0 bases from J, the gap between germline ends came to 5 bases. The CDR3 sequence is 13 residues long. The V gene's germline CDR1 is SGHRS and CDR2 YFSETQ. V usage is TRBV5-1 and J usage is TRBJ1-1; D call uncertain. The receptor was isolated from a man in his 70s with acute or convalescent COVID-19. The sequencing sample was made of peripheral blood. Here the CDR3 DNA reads TGCGCCAGCAGCTTTCAGTTGAACACTGAAGCTTTCTTT. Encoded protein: CASSFQLNTEAFF.